The 8 T cell receptor beta chains in this list originate from one sample, sequenced in a study of OX40 agonist ivuxolimab in advanced cancers. TCRdb's table, derived via immunoSEQ multiplex PCR, lists solely in-frame clones and lacks some. The sample has 130,000 or so clones, 90% seen once. The starting material was CD4+ or CD8+ T cells sorted from blood, obtained in a trial of the OX40 agonist ivuxolimab. The receptors were gathered from an adult with an advanced solid tumor such as melanoma, head and neck, liver or kidney cancer.

CDR3 in amino acids: CATSSLQGFDTEAFF. CDR3 bases: TGTGCCACCAGCAGCCTACAGGGTTTCGACACTGAAGCTTTCTTT. V and J are TRBV15 and TRBJ1-1, with TRBD1 as a possible D gene (6 bases). The germline V gene has CDR1 LNHNV and CDR2 YYDKDF (reference sequence). This CDR3 has 15 amino acids. V was cut by 3 bases and J by 3 bases, with 14 bases left in between.

The chain employs TRBV5-1 and TRBJ2-1; 10 bases match TRBD2. This CDR3 contains 16 residues. V was pared by 1 base and J by 4 bases, with 5 bases of the junction left unmatched. Germline CDR1 reads SGHRS; CDR2 reads YFSETQ. Here the CDR3 reads CASSLTKREGYNEQFF. In DNA form, the CDR3 reads TGCGCCAGCAGCTTGACTAAGCGGGAGGGGTACAATGAGCAGTTCTTC.

This clone turned up a few times. The J gene is TRBJ2-2, the V gene TRBV29-1, with 7 nucleotides matching TRBD2. From germline, CDR1 is SQVTM and CDR2 ANQGSEA. V was clipped by 7 bases and J by 4 bases; unmatched bases: 9. The CDR3 spans 14 residues. The CDR3: CSAVGGRGTGELFF. Written as DNA, the CDR3 is TGCAGCGCCGTGGGAGGGCGAGGCACCGGGGAGCTGTTTTTT.

This clone occurred once. The rearrangement joins TRBV28 to TRBJ2-4; D may be TRBD1 (6 bases). Between the trimmed V and J ends, which lost 6 bases and 4 bases, there was a span of 10 bases. The CDR3 has 13 residues. The germline CDR1 and CDR2 sequences are MDHEN and SYDVKM. The DNA for the CDR3 is TGTGCCAGCAGACAAGACAGGAAAAACATTCAGTACTTC. Protein: CASRQDRKNIQYF.

The chain is built from TRBV7-9 and TRBJ2-5; D might be TRBD2 (5 bases). The CDR3 totals 15 residues. The germline V gene encodes CDR1 SEHNR and CDR2 FQNEAQ (reference sequence). V was shortened by 4 bases and J by 0 bases, with 12 bases between the two germline ends. The CDR3 region is CASSYRDKYQETQYF. In DNA form, the CDR3 reads TGTGCCAGCAGCTACCGGGATAAGTACCAAGAGACCCAGTACTTC.

Only one count was recorded for this clone. The gene calls are TRBV28 and TRBJ2-3; 8 nucleotides match TRBD1. Per germline, CDR1 MDHEN and CDR2 SYDVKM. This CDR3 has 15 residues. After removal of 8 bases from V and 1 base from J, the junction contained 8 bases not matched to a gene. CDR3 DNA: TGTGCCAGCTGGACCGGGACAGGTCGCACAGATACGCAGTATTTT. Its translation: CASWTGTGRTDTQYF.

The rearrangement uses TRBV5-1 and TRBJ2-3, with 9 bases fitting TRBD1. Trimming took 2 bases from V and 6 from J; bases not matched to a gene: 7. CDR1 SGHRS and CDR2 YFSETQ come from the germline V gene. The CDR3 is 15 amino acids. CDR3 sequence reads: CASSFWTGAGDTQYF. The CDR3, as DNA: TGCGCCAGCAGCTTCTGGACAGGGGCTGGGGATACGCAGTATTTT.

This chain connects TRBV5-4 to TRBJ2-2; D is unclear. Trimming left V 4 bases short and J 7 bases short, with 14 bases between. Germline V lookup: CDR1 SGHNT, CDR2 YYREEE (reference sequence). The CDR3 length is 14 residues. CDR3: CASSAGRGDGELFF. In DNA form, the CDR3 reads TGTGCCAGCAGCGCCGGAAGAGGAGACGGGGAGCTGTTTTTT.